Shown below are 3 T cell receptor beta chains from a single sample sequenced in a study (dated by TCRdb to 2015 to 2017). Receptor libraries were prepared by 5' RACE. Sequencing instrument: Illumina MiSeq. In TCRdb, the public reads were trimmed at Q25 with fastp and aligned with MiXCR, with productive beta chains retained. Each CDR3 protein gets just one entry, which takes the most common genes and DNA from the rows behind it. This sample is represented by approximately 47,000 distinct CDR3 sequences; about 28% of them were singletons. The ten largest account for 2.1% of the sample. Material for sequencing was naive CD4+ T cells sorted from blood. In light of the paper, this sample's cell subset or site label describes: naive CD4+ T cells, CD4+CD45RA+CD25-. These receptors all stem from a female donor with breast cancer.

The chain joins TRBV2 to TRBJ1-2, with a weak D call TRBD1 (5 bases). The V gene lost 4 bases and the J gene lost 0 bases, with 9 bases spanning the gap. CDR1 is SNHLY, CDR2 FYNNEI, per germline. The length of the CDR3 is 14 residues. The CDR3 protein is CASSVQQANYGYTF. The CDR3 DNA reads TGTGCCAGCAGTGTACAACAGGCTAACTATGGCTACACCTTC.

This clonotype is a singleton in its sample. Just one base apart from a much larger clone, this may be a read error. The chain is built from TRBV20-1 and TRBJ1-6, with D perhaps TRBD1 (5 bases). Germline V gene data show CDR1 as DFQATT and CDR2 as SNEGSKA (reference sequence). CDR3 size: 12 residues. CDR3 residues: CSARPQGSPLQF. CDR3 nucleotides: TGCAGTGCTAGACCTCAGGGATCACCCCTCCAATTT.

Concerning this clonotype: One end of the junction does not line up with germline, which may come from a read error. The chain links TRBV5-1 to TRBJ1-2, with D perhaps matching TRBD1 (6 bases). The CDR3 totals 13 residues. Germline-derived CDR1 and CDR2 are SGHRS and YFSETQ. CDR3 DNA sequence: TGCGCCAGCAGCTTGGACAGGGCGGCCGGCTGCACCTTC. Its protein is CASSLDRAAGCTF.